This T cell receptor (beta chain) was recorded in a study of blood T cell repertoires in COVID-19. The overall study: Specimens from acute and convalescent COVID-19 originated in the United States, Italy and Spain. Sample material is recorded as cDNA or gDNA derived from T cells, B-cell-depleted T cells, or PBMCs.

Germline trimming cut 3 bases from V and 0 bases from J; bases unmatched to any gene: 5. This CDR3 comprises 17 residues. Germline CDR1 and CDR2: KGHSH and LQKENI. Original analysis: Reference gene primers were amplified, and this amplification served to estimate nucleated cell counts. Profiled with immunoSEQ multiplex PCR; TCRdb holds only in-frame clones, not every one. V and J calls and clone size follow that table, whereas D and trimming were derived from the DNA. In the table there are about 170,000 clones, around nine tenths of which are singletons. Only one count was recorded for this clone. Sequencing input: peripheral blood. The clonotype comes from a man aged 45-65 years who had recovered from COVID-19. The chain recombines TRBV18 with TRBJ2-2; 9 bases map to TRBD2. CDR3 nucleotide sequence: TGTGCCAGCTCACCGTCGGCTAGCGGGACGAACACCGGGGAGCTGTTTTTT. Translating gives CASSPSASGTNTGELFF.